Shown below are 10 T cell receptor beta chains from a single sample sequenced in a study of blood T cell repertoires in COVID-19. Clones were sequenced by immunoSEQ multiplex PCR, and TCRdb holds only the in-frame ones, with some missing. Of 250,000 to 300,000 clones in the sample, roughly 90% were seen once. Sequenced material: peripheral blood. The receptors here all came from a woman in her fifties or sixties who had recovered from COVID-19.

The V gene is TRBV5-6, the J gene TRBJ1-2; D remains ambiguous. The CDR3 consists of 13 residues. Germline V lookup: CDR1 SGHDT, CDR2 YYEEEE. V lost 5 bases and J 5 bases, leaving 13 bases between the germline ends. Written as DNA, the CDR3 is TGTGCCAGCAGTCCTTCCCCCTTTTATGGCTACACCTTC. This translates into CASSPSPFYGYTF.

The V gene is TRBV4-2, the J gene TRBJ2-7; D remains ambiguous. This CDR3 has 15 amino acids. CDR1 and CDR2 (germline): LGHNA, YNFKEQ. V gave up 0 bases and J gave up 3 bases, with 12 bases separating them. CDR3 sequence: CASSQDSHPSYEQYF. The CDR3 DNA follows: TGTGCCAGCAGCCAAGATAGCCATCCAAGCTACGAGCAGTACTTC.

The gene calls are TRBV5-4 and TRBJ2-7, with D hard to call. The CDR3 runs to 12 residues. CDR1 and CDR2 (germline): SGHNT, YYREEE (reference sequence). Trimming removed 2 bases from V and 3 bases from J, with 6 bases in between. The CDR3 region has the DNA TGTGCCAGCAGCTTCGACTTCTACGAGCAGTACTTC. Encoded protein: CASSFDFYEQYF. The whole variable domain, filled in from reference TRBV5-4 and TRBJ2-7, reads ETGVTQSPTHLIKTRGQQVTLRCSSQSGHNTVSWYQQALGQGPQFIFQYYREEENGRGNFPPRFSGLQFPNYSSELNVNALELDDSALYLCASSFDFYEQYFGPGTRLTVT.

The chain carries TRBV29-1 and TRBJ2-1, with 7 bases fitting TRBD2. CDR1 SQVTM and CDR2 ANQGSEA come from the germline V gene. V shed 3 bases and J 1 base; nucleotides not matched to a gene: 0. CDR3 size: 13 residues. In DNA form, the CDR3 reads TGCAGCGTTGACGGGAGGTCCTACAATGAGCAGTTCTTC. Protein product: CSVDGRSYNEQFF.

This clone appeared once. The chain uses TRBV11-2 and TRBJ1-1, with a possible D match to TRBD1 (6 bases). The length of the CDR3 is 12 residues. Looked up from germline, CDR1 is SGHAT and CDR2 is FQNNGV. The V end lost 4 bases, the J end lost 6 bases, and 9 bases lay between the germline ends. The CDR3 loop reads CASSSQGSEAFF. DNA of the CDR3: TGTGCCAGCAGCTCACAGGGCTCTGAAGCTTTCTTT.

CDR3 region: CASSDFGQGTEAFF. DNA for the CDR3: TGTGCCAGCAGCGACTTTGGACAGGGCACTGAAGCTTTCTTT. The chain couples TRBV7-8 to TRBJ1-1; the match to TRBD1 covers 8 bases. Trimming at V came to 5 bases and at J to 4 bases, leaving 6 bases not matched to a gene. This CDR3 has 14 amino acids. Germline V CDR1 and CDR2: SGHVS, FQNEAQ.

The chain uses TRBV7-3 and TRBJ2-2, with a weak D call TRBD2 (5 bases). This CDR3 comprises 15 residues. The germline V and J ends were trimmed by 7 bases and 7 bases, with 19 bases remaining between them. Per germline, CDR1 SGHTA and CDR2 FQGTGA. The CDR3 is CASTSFGDSSGELFF. The CDR3 DNA reads TGTGCCAGCACCTCTTTCGGGGATTCTAGCGGGGAGCTGTTTTTT.

This clone came up a few times. The chain employs TRBV7-3 and TRBJ2-1, with 11 bases aligning to TRBD2. Germline CDR1 is SGHTA and CDR2 is FQGTGA. The CDR3 contains 19 residues. Unmatched junction bases numbered 12, after V lost 5 bases and J lost 0 bases. Here the CDR3 reads CASSPLPTGLAGSYNEQFF. The CDR3 DNA follows: TGTGCCAGCAGCCCACTTCCGACCGGACTAGCGGGCTCCTACAATGAGCAGTTCTTC.

The chain links TRBV9 to TRBJ1-1, with 11 bases fitting TRBD1. The V gene end was trimmed by 4 bases and the J gene end by 7 bases; junction bases not matched to a gene: 6. Germline V lookup: CDR1 SGDLS, CDR2 YYNGEE. This CDR3 contains 14 residues. CDR3 loop: CASSLGGQGVEAFF. DNA for the CDR3: TGTGCCAGCAGCTTGGGGGGACAGGGGGTTGAAGCTTTCTTT.

This chain links TRBV5-6 with TRBJ2-3; no reliable D call. CDR1 is SGHDT and CDR2 is YYEEEE in the germline V gene. The CDR3 loop spans 16 amino acids. The ends were cut back, 1 base at V and 4 bases at J, with 16 bases in the middle. For the CDR3, the DNA is TGTGCCAGCAGCTTGATGTCTAGTATGTGGGCAGATACGCAGTATTTT. This gives the protein CASSLMSSMWADTQYF.